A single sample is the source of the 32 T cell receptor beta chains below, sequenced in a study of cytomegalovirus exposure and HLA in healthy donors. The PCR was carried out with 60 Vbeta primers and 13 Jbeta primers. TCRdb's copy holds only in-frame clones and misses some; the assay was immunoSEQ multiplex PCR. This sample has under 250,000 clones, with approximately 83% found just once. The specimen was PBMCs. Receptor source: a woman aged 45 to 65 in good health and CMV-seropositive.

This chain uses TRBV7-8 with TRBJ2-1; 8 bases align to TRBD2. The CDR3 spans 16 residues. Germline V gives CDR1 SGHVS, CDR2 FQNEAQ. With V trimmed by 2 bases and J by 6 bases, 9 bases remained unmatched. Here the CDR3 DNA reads TGTGCCAGCAGCTTAAGAAGTCGGCGGGGGGCCAATGAGCAGTTCTTC. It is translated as CASSLRSRRGANEQFF.

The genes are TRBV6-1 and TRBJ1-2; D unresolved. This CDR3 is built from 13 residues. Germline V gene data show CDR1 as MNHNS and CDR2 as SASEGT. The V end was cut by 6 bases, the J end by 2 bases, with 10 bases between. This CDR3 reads CASSREPNYGYTF. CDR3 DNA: TGTGCCAGCAGCCGGGAGCCGAACTATGGCTACACCTTC.

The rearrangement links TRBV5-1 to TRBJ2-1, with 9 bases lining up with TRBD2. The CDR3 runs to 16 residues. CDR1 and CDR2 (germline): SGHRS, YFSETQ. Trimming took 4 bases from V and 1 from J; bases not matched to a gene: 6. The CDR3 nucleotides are TGCGCCAGCAGCACCCCCCTAGCGGGGTCCTACAATGAGCAGTTCTTC. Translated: CASSTPLAGSYNEQFF.

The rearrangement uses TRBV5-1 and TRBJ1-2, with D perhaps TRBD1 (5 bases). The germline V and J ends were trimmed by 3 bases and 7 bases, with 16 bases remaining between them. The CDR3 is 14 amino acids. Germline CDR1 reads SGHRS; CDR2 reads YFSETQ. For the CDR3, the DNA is TGCGCCAGCAGCTCAACCAATGTAGGGGTTGGCTACACCTTC. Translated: CASSSTNVGVGYTF.

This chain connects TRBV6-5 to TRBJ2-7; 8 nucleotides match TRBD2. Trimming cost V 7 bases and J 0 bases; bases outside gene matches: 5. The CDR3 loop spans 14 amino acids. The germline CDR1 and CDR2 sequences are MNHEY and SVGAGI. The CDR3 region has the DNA TGTGCCAGCAACCGGGGGGGTAGCTCCTACGAGCAGTACTTC. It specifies CASNRGGSSYEQYF.

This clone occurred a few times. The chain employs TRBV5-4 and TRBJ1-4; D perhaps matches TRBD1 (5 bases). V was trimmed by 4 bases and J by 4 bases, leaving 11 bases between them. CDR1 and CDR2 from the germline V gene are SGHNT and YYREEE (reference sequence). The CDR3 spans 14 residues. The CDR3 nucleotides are TGTGCCAGCAGCGTTGACAGTGGTAATGAAAAACTGTTTTTT. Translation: CASSVDSGNEKLFF.

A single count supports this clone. Here the CDR3 DNA reads TGTGCCAGCAGTTGGGACAGGGGGAACACTGAAGCTTTCTTT. Its translation: CASSWDRGNTEAFF. The chain employs TRBV6-6 and TRBJ1-1, with 10 bases that match TRBD1. CDR3 length equals 14 residues. Germline V gives CDR1 MNHNY, CDR2 SVGAGI (reference sequence). Trimming at V came to 4 bases and at J to 1 base, leaving 0 bases not matched to a gene.

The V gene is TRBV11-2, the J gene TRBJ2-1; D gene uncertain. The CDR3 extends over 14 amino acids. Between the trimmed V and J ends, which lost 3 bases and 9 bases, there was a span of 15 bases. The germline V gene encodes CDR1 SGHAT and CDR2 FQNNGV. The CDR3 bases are TGTGCCAGCAGCTTTGGTTACGGCGCAGGTGAGCAGTTCTTC. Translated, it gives CASSFGYGAGEQFF.

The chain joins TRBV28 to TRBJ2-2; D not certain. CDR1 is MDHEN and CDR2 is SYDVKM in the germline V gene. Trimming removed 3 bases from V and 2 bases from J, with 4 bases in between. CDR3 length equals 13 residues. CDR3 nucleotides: TGTGCCAGCAGTTTCTACAACACCGGGGAGCTGTTTTTT. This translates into CASSFYNTGELFF.

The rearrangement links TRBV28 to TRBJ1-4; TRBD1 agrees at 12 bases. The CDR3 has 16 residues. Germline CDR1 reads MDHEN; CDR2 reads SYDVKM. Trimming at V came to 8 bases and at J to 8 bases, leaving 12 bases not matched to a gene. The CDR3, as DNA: TGTGCCAGCTCCGAGGGACAGGGGGCTCTATGGGAAAAACTGTTTTTT. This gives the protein CASSEGQGALWEKLFF.

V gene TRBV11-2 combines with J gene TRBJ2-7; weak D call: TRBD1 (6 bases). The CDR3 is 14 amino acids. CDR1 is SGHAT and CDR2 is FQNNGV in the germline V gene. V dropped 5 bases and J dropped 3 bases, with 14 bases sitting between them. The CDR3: CASSRSMDSYEQYF. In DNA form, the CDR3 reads TGTGCCAGCAGCCGATCAATGGACAGCTACGAGCAGTACTTC.

CDR3: CASSLGNLQGTNEKLFF. For the CDR3, the DNA is TGTGCCAGCAGCTTAGGGAATCTACAGGGAACTAATGAAAAACTGTTTTTT. The chain couples TRBV11-2 to TRBJ1-4; possibly TRBD1 for D (6 bases). V shed 1 base and J shed 1 base, with 13 bases lying between them. Germline-derived CDR1 and CDR2 are SGHAT and FQNNGV. The CDR3 extends over 17 amino acids.

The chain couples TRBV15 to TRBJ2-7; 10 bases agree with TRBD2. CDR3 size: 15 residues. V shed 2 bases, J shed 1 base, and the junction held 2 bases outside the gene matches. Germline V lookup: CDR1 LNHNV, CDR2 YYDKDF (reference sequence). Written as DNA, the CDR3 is TGTGCCACCAGCAGACCGGGACTAGCGTCCTACGAGCAGTACTTC. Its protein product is CATSRPGLASYEQYF.

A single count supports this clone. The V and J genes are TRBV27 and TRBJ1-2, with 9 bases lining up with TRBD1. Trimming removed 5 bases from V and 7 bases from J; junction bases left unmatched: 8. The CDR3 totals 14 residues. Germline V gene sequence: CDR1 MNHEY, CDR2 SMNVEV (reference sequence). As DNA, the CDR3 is TGTGCCAGCAGTGATGCCGGGACAGGGTTTGGCTACACCTTC. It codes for CASSDAGTGFGYTF.

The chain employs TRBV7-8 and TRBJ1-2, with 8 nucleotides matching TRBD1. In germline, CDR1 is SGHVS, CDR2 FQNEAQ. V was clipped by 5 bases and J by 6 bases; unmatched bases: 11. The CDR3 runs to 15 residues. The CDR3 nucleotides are TGTGCCAGCAGCCCCAGGTCGGACAGGGACCATGGCTACACCTTC. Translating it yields CASSPRSDRDHGYTF.

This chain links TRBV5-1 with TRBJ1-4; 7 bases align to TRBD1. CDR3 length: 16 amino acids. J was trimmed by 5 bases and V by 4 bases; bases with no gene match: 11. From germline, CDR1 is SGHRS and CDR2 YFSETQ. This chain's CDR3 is CASSPTRTGLNEKLFF. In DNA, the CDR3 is TGCGCCAGCAGCCCTACTCGGACAGGACTGAATGAAAAACTGTTTTTT. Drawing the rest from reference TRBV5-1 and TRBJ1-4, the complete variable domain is KAGVTQTPRYLIKTRGQQVTLSCSPISGHRSVSWYQQTPGQGLQFLFEYFSETQRNKGNFPGRFSGRQFSNSRSEMNVSTLELGDSALYLCASSPTRTGLNEKLFFGSGTQLSVL.

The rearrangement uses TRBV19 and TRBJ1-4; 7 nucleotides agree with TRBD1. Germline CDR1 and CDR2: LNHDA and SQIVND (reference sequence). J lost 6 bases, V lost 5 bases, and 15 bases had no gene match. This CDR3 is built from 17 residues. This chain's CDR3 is CASSPLGRGQKYEKLFF. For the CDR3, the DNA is TGTGCCAGTAGTCCTCTCGGGAGGGGACAGAAATATGAAAAACTGTTTTTT.

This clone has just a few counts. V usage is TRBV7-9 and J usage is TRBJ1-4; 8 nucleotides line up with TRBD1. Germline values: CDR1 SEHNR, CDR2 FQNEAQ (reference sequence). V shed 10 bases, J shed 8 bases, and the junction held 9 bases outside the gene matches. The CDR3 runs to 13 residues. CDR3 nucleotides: TGTGCCATCACGACAGGGGCCGGGGAAAAACTGTTTTTT. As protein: CAITTGAGEKLFF. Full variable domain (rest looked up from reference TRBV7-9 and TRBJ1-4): DTGVSQNPRHKITKRGQNVTFRCDPISEHNRLYWYRQTLGQGPEFLTYFQNEAQLEKSRLLSDRFSAERPKGSFSTLEIQRTEQGDSAMYLCAITTGAGEKLFFGSGTQLSVL.

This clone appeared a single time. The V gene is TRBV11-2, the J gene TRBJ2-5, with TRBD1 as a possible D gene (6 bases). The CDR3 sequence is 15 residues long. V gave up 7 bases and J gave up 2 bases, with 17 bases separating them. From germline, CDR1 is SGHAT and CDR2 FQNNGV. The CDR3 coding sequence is TGTGCCAGCACCACGATAGGGGGTCCTCAAGAGACCCAGTACTTC. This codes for CASTTIGGPQETQYF.

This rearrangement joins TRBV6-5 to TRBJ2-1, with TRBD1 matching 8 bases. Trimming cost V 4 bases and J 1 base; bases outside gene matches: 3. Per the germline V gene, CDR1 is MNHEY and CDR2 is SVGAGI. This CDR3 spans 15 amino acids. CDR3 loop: CASSSDRGSYNEQFF. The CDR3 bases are TGTGCCAGCAGTTCCGACAGGGGATCCTACAATGAGCAGTTCTTC.

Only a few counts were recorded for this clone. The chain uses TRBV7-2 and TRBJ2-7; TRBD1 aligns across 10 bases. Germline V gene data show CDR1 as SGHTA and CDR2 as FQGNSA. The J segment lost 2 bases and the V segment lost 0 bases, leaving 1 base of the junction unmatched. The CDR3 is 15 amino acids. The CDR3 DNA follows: TGTGCCAGCAGCTTAGCGGGACAGGGGACCTACGAGCAGTACTTC. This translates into CASSLAGQGTYEQYF.

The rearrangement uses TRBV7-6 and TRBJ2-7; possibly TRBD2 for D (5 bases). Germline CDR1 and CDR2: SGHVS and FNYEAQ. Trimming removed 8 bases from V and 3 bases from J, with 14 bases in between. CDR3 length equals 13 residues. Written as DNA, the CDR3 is TGTGCCAGCGGTGAGGGCACTATCTACGAGCAGTACTTC. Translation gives CASGEGTIYEQYF.

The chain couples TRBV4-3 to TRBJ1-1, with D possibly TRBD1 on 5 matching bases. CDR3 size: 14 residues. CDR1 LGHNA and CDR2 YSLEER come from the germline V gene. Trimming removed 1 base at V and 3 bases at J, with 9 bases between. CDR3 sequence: CASSQAGGDTEAFF. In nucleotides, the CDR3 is TGCGCCAGCAGCCAAGCTGGGGGGGACACTGAAGCTTTCTTT.

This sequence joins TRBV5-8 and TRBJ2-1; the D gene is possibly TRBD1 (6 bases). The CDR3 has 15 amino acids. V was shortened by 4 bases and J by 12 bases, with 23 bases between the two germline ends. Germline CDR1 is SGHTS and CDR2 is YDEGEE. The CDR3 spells CASSRYYRVGVGQFF. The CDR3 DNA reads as TGTGCCAGCAGCCGATACTACAGGGTTGGGGTAGGGCAGTTCTTC.

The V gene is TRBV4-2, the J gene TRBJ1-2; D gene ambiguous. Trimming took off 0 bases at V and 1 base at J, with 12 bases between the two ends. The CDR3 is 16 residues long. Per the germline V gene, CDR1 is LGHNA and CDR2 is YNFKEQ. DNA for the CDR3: TGTGCCAGCAGCCAAGATCGGGGAGACATTAACTATGGCTACACCTTC. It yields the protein CASSQDRGDINYGYTF.

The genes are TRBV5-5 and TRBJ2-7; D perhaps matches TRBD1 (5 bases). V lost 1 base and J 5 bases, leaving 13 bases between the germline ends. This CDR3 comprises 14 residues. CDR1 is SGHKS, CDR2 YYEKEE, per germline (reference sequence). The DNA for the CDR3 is TGTGCCAGCAGCTTGCGCAGGGCGGTCGACGAGCAGTACTTC. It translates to CASSLRRAVDEQYF.

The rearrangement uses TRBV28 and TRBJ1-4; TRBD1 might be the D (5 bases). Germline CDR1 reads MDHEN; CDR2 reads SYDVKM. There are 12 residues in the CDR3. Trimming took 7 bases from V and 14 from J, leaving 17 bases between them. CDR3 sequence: CASNRGFGGLFF. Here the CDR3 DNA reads TGTGCCAGCAACCGGGGGTTTGGAGGTCTGTTTTTT.

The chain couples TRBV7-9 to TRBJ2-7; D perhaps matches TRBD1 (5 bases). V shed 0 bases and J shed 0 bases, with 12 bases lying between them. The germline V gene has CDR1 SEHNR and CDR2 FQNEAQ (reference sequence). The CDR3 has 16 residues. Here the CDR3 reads CASSLALDTYSYEQYF. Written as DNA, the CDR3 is TGTGCCAGCAGCTTAGCTTTGGACACCTACTCCTACGAGCAGTACTTC. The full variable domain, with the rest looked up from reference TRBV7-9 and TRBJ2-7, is DTGVSQNPRHKITKRGQNVTFRCDPISEHNRLYWYRQTLGQGPEFLTYFQNEAQLEKSRLLSDRFSAERPKGSFSTLEIQRTEQGDSAMYLCASSLALDTYSYEQYFGPGTRLTVT.

The CDR3 nucleotides read TGCGCCAGCAGCCAAGATTTTGCGGGGGGGTTGGAGACCCAGTACTTC. As protein: CASSQDFAGGLETQYF. This sequence joins TRBV4-1 and TRBJ2-5; 9 bases are shared with TRBD2. Germline assignment: CDR1 MGHRA and CDR2 YSYEKL. With 0 bases clipped from V and 5 bases from J, the junction kept 7 bases outside the gene matches. This CDR3 contains 16 residues.

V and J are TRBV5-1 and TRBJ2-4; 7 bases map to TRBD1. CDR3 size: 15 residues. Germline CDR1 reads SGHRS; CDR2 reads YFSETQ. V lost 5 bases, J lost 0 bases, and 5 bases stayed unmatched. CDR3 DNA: TGCGCCAGCAGGTCACAGGGGCTAGCCAAAAACATTCAGTACTTC. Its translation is CASRSQGLAKNIQYF.

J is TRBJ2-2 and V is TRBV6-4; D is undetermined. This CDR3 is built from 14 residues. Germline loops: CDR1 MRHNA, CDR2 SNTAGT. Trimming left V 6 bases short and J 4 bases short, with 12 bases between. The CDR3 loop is CASSLNSGTGELFF. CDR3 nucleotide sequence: TGTGCCAGCAGCCTCAACAGTGGCACCGGGGAGCTGTTTTTT.

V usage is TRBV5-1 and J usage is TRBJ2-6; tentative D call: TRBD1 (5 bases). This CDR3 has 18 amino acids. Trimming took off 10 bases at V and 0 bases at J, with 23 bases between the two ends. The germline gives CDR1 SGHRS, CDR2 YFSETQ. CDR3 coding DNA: TGCGCCTTTGGGCGACCGTCTGGGGCGTACTCTGGGGCCAACGTCCTGACTTTC. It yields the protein CAFGRPSGAYSGANVLTF.